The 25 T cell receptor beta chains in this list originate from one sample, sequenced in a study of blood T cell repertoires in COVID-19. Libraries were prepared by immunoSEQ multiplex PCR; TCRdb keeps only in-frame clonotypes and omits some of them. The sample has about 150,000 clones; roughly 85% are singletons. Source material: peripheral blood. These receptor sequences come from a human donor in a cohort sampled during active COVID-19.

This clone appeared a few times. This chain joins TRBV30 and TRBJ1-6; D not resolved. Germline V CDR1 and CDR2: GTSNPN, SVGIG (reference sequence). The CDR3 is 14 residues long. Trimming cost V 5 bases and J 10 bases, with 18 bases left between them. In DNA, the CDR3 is TGTGCCTGGGACGTACGGAGGGCATCATCACCCCTCCACTTT. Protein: CAWDVRRASSPLHF.

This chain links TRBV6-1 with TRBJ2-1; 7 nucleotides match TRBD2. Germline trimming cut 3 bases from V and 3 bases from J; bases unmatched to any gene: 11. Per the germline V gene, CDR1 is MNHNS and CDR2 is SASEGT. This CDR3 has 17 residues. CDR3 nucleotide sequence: TGTGCCAGCAGTGAGATTGGGGGGAGGGGACGCTACAATGAGCAGTTCTTC. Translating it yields CASSEIGGRGRYNEQFF.

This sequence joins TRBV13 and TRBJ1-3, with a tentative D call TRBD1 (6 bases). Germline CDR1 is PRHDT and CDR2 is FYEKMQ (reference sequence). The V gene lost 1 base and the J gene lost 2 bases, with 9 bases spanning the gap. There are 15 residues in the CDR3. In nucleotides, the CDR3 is TGTGCCAGCAGCTTAGTCAGGGGTGCTGGAAACACCATATATTTT. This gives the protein CASSLVRGAGNTIYF.

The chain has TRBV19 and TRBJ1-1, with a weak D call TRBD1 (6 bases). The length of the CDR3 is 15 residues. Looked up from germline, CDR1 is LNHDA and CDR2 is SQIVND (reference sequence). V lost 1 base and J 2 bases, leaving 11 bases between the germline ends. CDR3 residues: CASSIGQVGNTEAFF. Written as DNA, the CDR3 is TGTGCCAGTAGTATAGGACAGGTGGGCAACACTGAAGCTTTCTTT.

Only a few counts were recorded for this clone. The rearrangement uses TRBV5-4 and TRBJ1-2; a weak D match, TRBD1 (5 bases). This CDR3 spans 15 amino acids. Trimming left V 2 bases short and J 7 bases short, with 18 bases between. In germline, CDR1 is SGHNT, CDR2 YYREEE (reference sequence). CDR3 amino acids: CASSLPRAGRGGYTF. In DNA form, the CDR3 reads TGTGCCAGCAGCTTACCCCGGGCAGGTAGGGGTGGCTACACCTTC.

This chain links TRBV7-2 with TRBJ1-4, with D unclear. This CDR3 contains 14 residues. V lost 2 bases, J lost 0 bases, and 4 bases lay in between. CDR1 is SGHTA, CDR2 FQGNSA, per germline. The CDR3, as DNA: TGTGCCAGCAGCTTACGCGCAACTAATGAAAAACTGTTTTTT. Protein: CASSLRATNEKLFF.

The CDR3 here is CASSFSPGQLAKNIQYF. The DNA for the CDR3 is TGTGCCAGCAGCTTCTCCCCGGGACAGCTAGCCAAAAACATTCAGTACTTC. The V and J genes are TRBV6-2 or TRBV6-3 and TRBJ2-4; 7 bases align to TRBD1. The V gene's germline CDR1 is MNHEY and CDR2 SVGEGT. Losses at the gene ends were 6 bases for V and 0 bases for J; bases not matched to a gene: 11. The CDR3 has 17 residues.

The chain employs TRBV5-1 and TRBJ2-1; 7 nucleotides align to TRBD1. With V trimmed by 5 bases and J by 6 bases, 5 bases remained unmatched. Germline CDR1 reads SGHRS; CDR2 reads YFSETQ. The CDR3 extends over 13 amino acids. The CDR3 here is CASRNRGANEQFF. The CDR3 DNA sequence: TGCGCCAGCAGAAACAGGGGTGCCAATGAGCAGTTCTTC.

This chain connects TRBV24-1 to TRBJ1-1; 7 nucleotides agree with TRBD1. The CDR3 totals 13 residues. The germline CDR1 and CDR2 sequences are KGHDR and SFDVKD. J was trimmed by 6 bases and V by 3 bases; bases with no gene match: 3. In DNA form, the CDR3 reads TGTGCCACCAGTGATCCGACAGGGCCTGAAGCTTTCTTT. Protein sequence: CATSDPTGPEAFF.

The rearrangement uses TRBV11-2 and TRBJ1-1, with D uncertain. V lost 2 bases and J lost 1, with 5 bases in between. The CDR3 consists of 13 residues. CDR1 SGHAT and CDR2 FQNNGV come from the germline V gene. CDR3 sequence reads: CASSLNQNTEAFF. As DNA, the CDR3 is TGTGCCAGCAGCTTAAATCAGAACACTGAAGCTTTCTTT.

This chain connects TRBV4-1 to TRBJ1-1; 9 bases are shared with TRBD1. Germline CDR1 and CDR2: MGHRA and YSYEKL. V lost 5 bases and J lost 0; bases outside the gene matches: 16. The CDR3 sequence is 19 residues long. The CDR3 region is CASSKTSTGTGLLNTEAFF. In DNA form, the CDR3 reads TGCGCCAGCAGCAAAACCTCAACCGGGACAGGGCTTTTGAACACTGAAGCTTTCTTT.

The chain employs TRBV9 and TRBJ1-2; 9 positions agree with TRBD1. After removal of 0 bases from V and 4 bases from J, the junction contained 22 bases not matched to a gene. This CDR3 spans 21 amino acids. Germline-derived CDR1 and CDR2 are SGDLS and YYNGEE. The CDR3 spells CASSVGVFPTGGPSQLYGYTF. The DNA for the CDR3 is TGTGCCAGCAGCGTAGGTGTTTTTCCCACAGGGGGCCCGAGCCAACTCTATGGCTACACCTTC. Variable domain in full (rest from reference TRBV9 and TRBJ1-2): DSGVTQTPKHLITATGQRVTLRCSPRSGDLSVYWYQQSLDQGLQFLIQYYNGEERAKGNILERFSAQQFPDLHSELNLSSLELGDSALYFCASSVGVFPTGGPSQLYGYTFGSGTRLTVV.

The CDR3 protein is CASTTGGGGGYTQYF. The CDR3 region has the DNA TGTGCCAGCACAACCGGCGGTGGCGGGGGATATACGCAGTATTTT. The chain uses TRBV27 and TRBJ2-3; 7 bases line up with TRBD2. This CDR3 is built from 15 residues. The trim removed 7 bases at V and 7 bases at J, leaving 14 bases unmatched. Looked up from germline, CDR1 is MNHEY and CDR2 is SMNVEV (reference sequence).

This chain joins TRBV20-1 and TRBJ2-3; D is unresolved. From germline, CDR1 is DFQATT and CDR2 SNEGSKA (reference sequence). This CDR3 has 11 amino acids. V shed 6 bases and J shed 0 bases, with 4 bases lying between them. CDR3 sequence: CSAASTDTQYF. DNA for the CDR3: TGCAGTGCGGCCAGCACAGATACGCAGTATTTT.

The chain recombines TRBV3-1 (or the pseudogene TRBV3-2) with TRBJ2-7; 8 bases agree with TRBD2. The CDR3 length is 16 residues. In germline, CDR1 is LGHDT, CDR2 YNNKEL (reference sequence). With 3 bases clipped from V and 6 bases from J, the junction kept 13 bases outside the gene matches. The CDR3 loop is CASSQDYRTSRSEQYF. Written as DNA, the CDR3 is TGTGCCAGCAGCCAGGACTACCGGACTAGCCGGAGCGAGCAGTACTTC.

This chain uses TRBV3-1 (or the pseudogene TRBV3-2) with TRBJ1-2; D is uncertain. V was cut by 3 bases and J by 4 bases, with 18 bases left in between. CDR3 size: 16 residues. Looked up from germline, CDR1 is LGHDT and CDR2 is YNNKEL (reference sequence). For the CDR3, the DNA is TGTGCCAGCAGCCAGCCGGGGAAAGAATTAGTCTATGGCTACACCTTC. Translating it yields CASSQPGKELVYGYTF.

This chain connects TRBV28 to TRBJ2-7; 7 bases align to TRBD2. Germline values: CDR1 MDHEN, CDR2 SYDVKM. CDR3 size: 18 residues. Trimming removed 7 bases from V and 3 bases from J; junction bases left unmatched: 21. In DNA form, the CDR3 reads TGTGCCAGCACCGGGGTCCGTCGTGGGGGGACTAAAAACTACGAGCAGTACTTC. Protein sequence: CASTGVRRGGTKNYEQYF.

In nucleotides, the CDR3 is TGTGCCAGTTCTGAGGGGGCTGACTACGAGCAGTACTTC. It codes for CASSEGADYEQYF. V usage is TRBV28 and J usage is TRBJ2-7; the match to TRBD1 covers 7 bases. CDR1 is MDHEN and CDR2 is SYDVKM in the germline V gene. This CDR3 is 13 amino acids long. Trimming took 9 bases from V and 3 from J; bases not matched to a gene: 8.

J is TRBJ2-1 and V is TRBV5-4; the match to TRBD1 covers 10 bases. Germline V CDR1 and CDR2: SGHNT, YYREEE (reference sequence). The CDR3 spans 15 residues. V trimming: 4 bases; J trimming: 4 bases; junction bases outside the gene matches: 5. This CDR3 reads CASSLGQGEYNEQFF. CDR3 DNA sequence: TGTGCCAGCAGCCTCGGACAGGGGGAGTACAATGAGCAGTTCTTC.

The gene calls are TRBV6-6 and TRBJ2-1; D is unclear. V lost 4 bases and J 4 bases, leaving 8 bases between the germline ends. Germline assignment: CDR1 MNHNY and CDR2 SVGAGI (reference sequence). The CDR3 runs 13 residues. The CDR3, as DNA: TGTGCCAGCAGTTTGGCGGTTTACAATGAGCAGTTCTTC. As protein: CASSLAVYNEQFF.

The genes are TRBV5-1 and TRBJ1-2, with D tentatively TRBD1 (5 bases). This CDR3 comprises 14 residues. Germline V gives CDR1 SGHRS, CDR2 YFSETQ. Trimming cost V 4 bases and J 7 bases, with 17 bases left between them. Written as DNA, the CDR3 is TGCGCCAGCAGCCAGGACGGCAGGGAGGCTGGCTACACCTTC. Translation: CASSQDGREAGYTF.

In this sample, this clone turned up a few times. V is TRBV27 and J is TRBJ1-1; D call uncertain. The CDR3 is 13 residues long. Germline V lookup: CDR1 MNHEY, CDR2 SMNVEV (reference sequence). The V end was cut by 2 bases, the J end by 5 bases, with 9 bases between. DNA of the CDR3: TGTGCCAGCAGTTTAAGTCCGGGTACTGAAGCTTTCTTT. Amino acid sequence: CASSLSPGTEAFF.

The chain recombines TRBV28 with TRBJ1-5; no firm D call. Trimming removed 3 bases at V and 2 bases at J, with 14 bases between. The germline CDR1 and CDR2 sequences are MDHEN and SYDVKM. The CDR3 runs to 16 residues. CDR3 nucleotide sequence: TGTGCCAGCAGTTTCAACGGGGTCCTCGGCAATCAGCCCCAGCATTTT. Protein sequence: CASSFNGVLGNQPQHF. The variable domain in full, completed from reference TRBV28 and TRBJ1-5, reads DVKVTQSSRYLVKRTGEKVFLECVQDMDHENMFWYRQDPGLGLRLIYFSYDVKMKEKGDIPEGYSVSREKKERFSLILESASTNQTSMYLCASSFNGVLGNQPQHFGDGTRLSIL.

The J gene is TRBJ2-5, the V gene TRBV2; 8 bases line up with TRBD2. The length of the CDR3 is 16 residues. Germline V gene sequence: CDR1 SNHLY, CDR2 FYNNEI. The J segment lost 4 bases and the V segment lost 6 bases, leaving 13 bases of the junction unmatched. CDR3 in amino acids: CASRVEAAGGGETQYF. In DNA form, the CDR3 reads TGTGCCAGCAGAGTCGAGGCGGCGGGAGGCGGAGAGACCCAGTACTTC.

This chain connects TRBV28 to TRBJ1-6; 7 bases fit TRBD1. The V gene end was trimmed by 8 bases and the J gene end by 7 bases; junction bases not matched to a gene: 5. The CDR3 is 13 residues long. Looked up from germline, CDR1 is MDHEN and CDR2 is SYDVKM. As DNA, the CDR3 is TGTGCCAGCTGGGGCAGGGGGAATTCACCCCTCCACTTT. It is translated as CASWGRGNSPLHF. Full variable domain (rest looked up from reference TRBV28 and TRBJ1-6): DVKVTQSSRYLVKRTGEKVFLECVQDMDHENMFWYRQDPGLGLRLIYFSYDVKMKEKGDIPEGYSVSREKKERFSLILESASTNQTSMYLCASWGRGNSPLHFGNGTRLTVT.